The subject of this entry is one T cell receptor (beta chain). Its antigen has not been determined. Within one base of it there is no much larger clone, and no base qualities were kept. The germline V gene (reference sequence) gives CDR1 as LNHDA and CDR2 as SQIVND. The CDR3 holds 15 amino acids from the cysteine to the phenylalanine. Just CDR3 DNA is preserved here, 45 bases in frame from base 1. V is cut by 3 bases and J by 5 bases, and the space between the germline ends is 16 bases. TCRbeta CDR3 regions were amplified from genomic DNA by means of the immunoSEQ Assay, a bias-controlled multiplex PCR. The study's processing was this. The number of nucleated cells in each sample was estimated from the amplification of reference gene primers within the assay. To quantify the absolute abundance of each unique TCRbeta CDR3 rearrangement, sequence reads were collapsed and filtered. For each sample, productive Simpson clonality was calculated as the square root of Simpson's diversity index across productive rearrangements. TCRdb's version of the immuneACCESS table is confined to in-frame rearrangements and falls short of the full clone set. An unresolved V gene accounts for under half of the shortfall where checked; the remainder is of unknown origin. The V and J calls and clone size come from that table; D and trimming were worked out from the DNA. Here the sample has 30,000 to 40,000 clones; 81% occur a single time. The leading ten clones occupy 2.5% to 4% of the sample.

At one collaborating source in Seattle, patients were enrolled during active infection and were followed longitudinally through the course of disease. Collaborating institutions collected whole blood in K2EDTA tubes following their own protocols. For TCRbeta analysis, collaborator samples were shipped as frozen whole blood, as isolated PBMCs, or as DNA extracted from either sample type. The source of the sample is a study of blood T cell repertoires in COVID-19 (dated by TCRdb to between 2020 and 2021). In terms of the full investigation: Samples from collaborators originated in the United States, Italy and Spain and spanned both the acute and convalescent phases of COVID-19. The prospective study material was composed of cDNA or gDNA derived from T cells, B-cell-depleted T cells, or PBMCs. The dataset comprised deeply sampled blood TCRbeta repertoires from subjects exposed to, actively infected with, or recovered from COVID-19. The repertoires were released in a freely available public database intended as a resource for research on the immune response to SARS-CoV-2. Samples came from the ongoing ImmuneRACE study (first 160 participants) plus 1,254 subjects from 6 global collaborators. A de-identified subject ID, COVID-19 status, age in years and sex were almost always included in the sample metadata. HLA class I and class II types, where available, came from metadata supplied by the sample provider rather than from assay-based typing. The research as a whole found: How much clinical and demographic metadata was included differed by source and by participant, and the metadata was provided uncurated.

This clonotype was sampled from a man aged 70-80 years with COVID-19, enrolled during active disease. Sequencing was done on a sample of peripheral blood. The chain joins TRBV19 to TRBJ2-5, and perhaps TRBD2 as D gene, on 6 matching bases. The CDR3: CASSMVDGGRETQYF. The nucleotide sequence reads TGTGCCAGTAGTATGGTGGACGGGGGTAGGGAGACCCAGTACTTC.